This paragraph covers one TCR beta chain sequence. As to time point: peripheral blood 6 weeks after treatment start. Metastatic or locally advanced urothelial carcinoma was present in the patients. The data belong to a study of PD-L1 blockade in urothelial cancer. Looking at the study overall: Beginning at some point between 2014 and 2015, patients received atezolizumab, given as 1,200 mg intravenously every 3 weeks. Males with bladder-origin urothelial cancer made up about 85% of the roughly 29 patients. As for prior chemotherapy regimens, patients had received 0 to 3.

Data came from immunoSEQ multiplex PCR; TCRdb stores just in-frame clones and leaves some out. The sample comprises 30,000 to 45,000 clones, roughly 80% of which are singletons, and under 12% rests with the top ten. The CDR3 is 12 residues long. The V and J ends lost 5 bases and 8 bases respectively, with 10 bases between them. From germline, CDR1 is SGHTA and CDR2 FQGNSA. The sequence came from a man in his forties with urothelial cancer. This chain connects TRBV7-2 to TRBJ2-1; D is unclear. The source was PBMCs, collected around atezolizumab (anti-PD-L1) treatment. The CDR3 sequence: CASSPQTYEQFF. The CDR3 bases are TGTGCCAGCAGCCCCCAAACATATGAGCAGTTCTTC.